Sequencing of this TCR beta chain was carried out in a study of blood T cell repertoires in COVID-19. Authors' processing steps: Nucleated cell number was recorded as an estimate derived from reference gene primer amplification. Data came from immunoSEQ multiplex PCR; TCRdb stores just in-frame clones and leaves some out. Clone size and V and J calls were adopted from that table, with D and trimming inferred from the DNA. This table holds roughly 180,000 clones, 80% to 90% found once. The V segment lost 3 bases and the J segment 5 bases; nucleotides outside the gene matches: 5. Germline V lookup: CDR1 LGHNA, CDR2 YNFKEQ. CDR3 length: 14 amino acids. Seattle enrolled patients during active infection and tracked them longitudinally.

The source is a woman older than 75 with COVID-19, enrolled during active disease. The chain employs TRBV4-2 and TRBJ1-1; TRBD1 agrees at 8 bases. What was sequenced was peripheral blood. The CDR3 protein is CASSHLTGVTEAFF. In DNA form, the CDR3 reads TGTGCCAGCAGCCACCTGACAGGGGTAACTGAAGCTTTCTTT.